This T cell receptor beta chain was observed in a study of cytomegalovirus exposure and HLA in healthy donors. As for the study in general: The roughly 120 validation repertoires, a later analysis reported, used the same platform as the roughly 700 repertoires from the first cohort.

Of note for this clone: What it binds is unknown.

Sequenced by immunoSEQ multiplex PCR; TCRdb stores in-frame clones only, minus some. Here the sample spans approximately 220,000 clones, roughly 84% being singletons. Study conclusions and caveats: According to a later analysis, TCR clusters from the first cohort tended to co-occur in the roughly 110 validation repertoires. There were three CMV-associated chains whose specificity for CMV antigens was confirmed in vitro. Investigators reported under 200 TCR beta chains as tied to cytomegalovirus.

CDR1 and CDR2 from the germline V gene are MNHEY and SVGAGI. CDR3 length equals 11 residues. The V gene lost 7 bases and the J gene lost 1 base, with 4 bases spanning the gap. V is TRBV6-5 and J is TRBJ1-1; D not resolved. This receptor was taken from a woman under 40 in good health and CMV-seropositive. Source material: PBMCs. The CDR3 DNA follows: TGTGCCAGCATTCGGAACACTGAAGCTTTCTTT. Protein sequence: CASIRNTEAFF.